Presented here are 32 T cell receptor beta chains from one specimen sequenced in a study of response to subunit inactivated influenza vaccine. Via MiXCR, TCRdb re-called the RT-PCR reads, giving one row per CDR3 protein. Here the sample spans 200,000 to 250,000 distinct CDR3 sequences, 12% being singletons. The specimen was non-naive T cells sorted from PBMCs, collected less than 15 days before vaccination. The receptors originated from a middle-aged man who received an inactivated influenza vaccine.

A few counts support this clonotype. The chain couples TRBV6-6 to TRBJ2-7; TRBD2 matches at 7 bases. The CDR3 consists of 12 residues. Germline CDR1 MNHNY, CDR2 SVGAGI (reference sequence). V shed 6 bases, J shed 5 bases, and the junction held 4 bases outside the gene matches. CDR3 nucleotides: TGTGCCAGCAGAGTTGGGGGGGACGAGCAGTACTTC. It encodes CASRVGGDEQYF.

CDR3 amino acids: CASSSSGTVRNIQYF. CDR3 nucleotides: TGTGCCAGCAGTTCGTCCGGGACAGTAAGAAACATTCAGTACTTC. The rearrangement joins TRBV6-2 or TRBV6-3 to TRBJ2-4; 7 positions agree with TRBD1. The CDR3 has 15 amino acids. Germline lookup yields CDR1 MNHEY and CDR2 SVGEGT. J gave up 6 bases and V 4 bases, and 9 bases lay outside the gene matches.

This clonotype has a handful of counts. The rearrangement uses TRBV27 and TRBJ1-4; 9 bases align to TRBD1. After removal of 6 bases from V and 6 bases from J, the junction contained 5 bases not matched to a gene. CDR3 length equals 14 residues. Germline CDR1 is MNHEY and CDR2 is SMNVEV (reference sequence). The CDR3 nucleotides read TGTGCCAGCAGGCTACAGGGGGCGCATGAAAAACTGTTTTTT. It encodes CASRLQGAHEKLFF.

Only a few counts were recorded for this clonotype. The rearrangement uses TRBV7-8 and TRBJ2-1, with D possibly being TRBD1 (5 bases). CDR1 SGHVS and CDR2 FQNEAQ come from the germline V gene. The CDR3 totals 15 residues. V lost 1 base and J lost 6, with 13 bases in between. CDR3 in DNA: TGTGCCAGCAGCTTAGAATTCCTCAGGGCCAATGAGCAGTTCTTC. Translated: CASSLEFLRANEQFF.

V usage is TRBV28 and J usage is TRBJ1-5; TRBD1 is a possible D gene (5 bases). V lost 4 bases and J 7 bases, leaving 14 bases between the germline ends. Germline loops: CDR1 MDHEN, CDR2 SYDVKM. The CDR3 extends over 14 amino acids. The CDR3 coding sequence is TGTGCCAGCAGTTCCCCCCCCGGGGACCAGCCCCAGCATTTT. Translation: CASSSPPGDQPQHF.

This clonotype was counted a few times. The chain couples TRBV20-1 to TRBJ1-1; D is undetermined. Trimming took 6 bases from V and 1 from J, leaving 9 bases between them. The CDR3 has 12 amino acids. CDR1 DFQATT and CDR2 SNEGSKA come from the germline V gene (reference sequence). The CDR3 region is CSAARENTEAFF. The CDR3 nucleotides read TGCAGTGCCGCACGGGAGAACACTGAAGCTTTCTTT.

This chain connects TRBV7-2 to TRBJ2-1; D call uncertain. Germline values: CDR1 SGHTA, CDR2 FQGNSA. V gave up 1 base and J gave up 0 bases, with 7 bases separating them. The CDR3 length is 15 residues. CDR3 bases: TGTGCCAGCAGCTTAGGGGCACGCTCCTACAATGAGCAGTTCTTC. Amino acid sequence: CASSLGARSYNEQFF.

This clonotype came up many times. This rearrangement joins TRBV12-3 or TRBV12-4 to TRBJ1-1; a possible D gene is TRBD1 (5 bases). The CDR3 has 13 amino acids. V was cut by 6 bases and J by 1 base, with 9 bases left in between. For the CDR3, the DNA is TGTGCCAGCAGCCAAACAGGGAACACTGAAGCTTTCTTT. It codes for CASSQTGNTEAFF.

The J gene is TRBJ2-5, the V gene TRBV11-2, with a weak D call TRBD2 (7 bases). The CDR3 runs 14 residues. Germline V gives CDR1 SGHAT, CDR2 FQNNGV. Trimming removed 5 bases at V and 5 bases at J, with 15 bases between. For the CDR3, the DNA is TGTGCCAGCAGCCGGGGGGCCGGGTGGGAGACCCAGTACTTC. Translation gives CASSRGAGWETQYF.

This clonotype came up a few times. The CDR3 DNA reads as TGTGCCAGCAGTTATTATCTGGGGTCCACCTACGAGCAGTACTTC. This sequence encodes CASSYYLGSTYEQYF. The chain has TRBV27 and TRBJ2-7; D is undetermined. The CDR3 has 15 residues. Trimming removed 4 bases from V and 2 bases from J, with 15 bases in between. Germline lookup yields CDR1 MNHEY and CDR2 SMNVEV (reference sequence).

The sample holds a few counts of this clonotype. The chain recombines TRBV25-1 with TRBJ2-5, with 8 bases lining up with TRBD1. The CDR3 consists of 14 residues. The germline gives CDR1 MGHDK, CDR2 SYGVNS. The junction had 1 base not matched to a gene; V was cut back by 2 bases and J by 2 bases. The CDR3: CASSEQGAQETQYF. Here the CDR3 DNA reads TGTGCCAGCAGTGAACAGGGGGCACAAGAGACCCAGTACTTC. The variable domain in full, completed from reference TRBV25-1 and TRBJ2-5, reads EADIYQTPRYLVIGTGKKITLECSQTMGHDKMYWYQQDPGMELHLIHYSYGVNSTEKGDLSSESTVSRIRTEHFPLTLESARPSHTSQYLCASSEQGAQETQYFGPGTRLLVL.

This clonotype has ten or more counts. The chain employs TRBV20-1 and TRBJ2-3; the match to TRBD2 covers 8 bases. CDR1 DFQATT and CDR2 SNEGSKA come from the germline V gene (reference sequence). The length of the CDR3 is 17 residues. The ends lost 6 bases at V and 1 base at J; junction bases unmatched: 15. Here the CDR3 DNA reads TGCAGTGCAATGGGACTAGTCTTAGCCCCTCGCACAGATACGCAGTATTTT. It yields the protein CSAMGLVLAPRTDTQYF.

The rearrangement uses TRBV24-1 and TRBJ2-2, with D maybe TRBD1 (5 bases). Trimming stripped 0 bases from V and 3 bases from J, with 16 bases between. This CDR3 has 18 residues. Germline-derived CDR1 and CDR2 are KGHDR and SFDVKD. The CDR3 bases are TGTGCCACCAGTGATTTGCAGGGTAGGGCTTGGGACACCGGGGAGCTGTTTTTT. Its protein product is CATSDLQGRAWDTGELFF.

This chain's CDR3 is CASSVEGTGSSPLHF. The CDR3 DNA reads TGTGCCAGCAGCGTAGAGGGGACAGGGTCCTCACCCCTCCACTTT. The chain carries TRBV9 and TRBJ1-6; 9 bases agree with TRBD1. The CDR3 extends over 15 amino acids. Trimming at V came to 0 bases and at J to 10 bases, leaving 5 bases not matched to a gene. Germline V gives CDR1 SGDLS, CDR2 YYNGEE.

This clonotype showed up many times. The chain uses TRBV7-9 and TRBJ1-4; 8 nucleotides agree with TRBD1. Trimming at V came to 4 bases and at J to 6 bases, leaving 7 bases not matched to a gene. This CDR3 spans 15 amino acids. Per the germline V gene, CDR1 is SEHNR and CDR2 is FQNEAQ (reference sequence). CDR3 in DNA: TGTGCCAGCAGCTGGGGACAGGTTAAGGATGAAAAACTGTTTTTT. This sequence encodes CASSWGQVKDEKLFF.

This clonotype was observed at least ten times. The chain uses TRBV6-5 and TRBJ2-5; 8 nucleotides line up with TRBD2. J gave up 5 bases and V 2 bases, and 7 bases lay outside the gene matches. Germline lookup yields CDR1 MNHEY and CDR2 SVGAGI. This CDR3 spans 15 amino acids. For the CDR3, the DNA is TGTGCCAGCAGTTACGGCAGCGGGGGCGGCGAGACCCAGTACTTC. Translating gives CASSYGSGGGETQYF.

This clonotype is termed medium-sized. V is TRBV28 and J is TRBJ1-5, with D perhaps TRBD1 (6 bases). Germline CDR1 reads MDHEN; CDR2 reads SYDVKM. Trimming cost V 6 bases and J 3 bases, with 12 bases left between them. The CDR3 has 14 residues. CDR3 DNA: TGTGCCAGCAGGGACAGACGGTTCAATCAGCCCCAGCATTTT. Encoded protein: CASRDRRFNQPQHF.

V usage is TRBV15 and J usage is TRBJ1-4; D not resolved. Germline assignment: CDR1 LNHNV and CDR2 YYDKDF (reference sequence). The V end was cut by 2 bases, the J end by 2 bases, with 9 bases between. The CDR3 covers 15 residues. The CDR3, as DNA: TGTGCCACCAGCAGAACCTCCGGGACTAATGAAAAACTGTTTTTT. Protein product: CATSRTSGTNEKLFF. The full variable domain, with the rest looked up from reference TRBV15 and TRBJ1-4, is DAMVIQNPRYQVTQFGKPVTLSCSQTLNHNVMYWYQQKSSQAPKLLFHYYDKDFNNEADTPDNFQSRRPNTSFCFLDIRSPGLGDTAMYLCATSRTSGTNEKLFFGSGTQLSVL.

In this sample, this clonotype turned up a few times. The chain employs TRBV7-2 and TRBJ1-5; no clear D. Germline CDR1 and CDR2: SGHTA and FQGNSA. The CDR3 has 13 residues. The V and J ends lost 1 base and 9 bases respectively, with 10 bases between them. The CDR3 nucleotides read TGTGCCAGCAGCTTAGTACCGGATGGGCCCCAGCATTTT. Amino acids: CASSLVPDGPQHF.

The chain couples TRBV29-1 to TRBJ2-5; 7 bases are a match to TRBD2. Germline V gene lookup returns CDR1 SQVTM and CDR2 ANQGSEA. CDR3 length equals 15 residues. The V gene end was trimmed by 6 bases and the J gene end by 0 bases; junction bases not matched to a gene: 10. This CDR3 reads CSVGWGGEYQETQYF. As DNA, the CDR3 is TGCAGCGTCGGATGGGGGGGGGAGTACCAAGAGACCCAGTACTTC.

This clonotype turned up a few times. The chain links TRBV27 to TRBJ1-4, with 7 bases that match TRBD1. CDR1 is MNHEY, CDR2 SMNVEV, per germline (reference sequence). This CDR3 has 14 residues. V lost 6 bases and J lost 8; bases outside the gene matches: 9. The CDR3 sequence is CASSSDRVGEKLFF. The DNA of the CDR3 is TGTGCCAGCAGCAGCGACAGGGTAGGGGAAAAACTGTTTTTT.

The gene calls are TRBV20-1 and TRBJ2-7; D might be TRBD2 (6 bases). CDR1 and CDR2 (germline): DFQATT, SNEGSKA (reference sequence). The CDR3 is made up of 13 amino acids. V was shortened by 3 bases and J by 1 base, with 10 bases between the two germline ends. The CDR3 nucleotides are TGCAGTGCTAGTCGTGGGACTTCCTACGAGCAGTACTTC. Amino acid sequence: CSASRGTSYEQYF.

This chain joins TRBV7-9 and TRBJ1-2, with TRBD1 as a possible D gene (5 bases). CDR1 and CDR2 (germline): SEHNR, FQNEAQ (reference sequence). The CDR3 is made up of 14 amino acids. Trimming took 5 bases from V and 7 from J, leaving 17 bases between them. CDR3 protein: CASSVTAAQGGYTF. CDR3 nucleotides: TGTGCCAGCAGCGTAACGGCGGCCCAGGGTGGCTACACCTTC.

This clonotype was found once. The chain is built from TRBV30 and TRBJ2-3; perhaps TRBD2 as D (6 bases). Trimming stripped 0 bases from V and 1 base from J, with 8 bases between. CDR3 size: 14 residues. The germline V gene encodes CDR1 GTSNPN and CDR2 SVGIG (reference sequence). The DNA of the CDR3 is TGTGCCTGGAGTGTCGGGAGAGGCACAGATACGCAGTATTTT. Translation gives CAWSVGRGTDTQYF.

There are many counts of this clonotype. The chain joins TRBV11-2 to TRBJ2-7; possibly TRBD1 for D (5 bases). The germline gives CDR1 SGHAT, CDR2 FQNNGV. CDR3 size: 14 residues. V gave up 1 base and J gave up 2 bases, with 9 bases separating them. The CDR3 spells CASSLGTPPYEQYF. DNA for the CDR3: TGTGCCAGCAGCTTAGGGACACCTCCCTACGAGCAGTACTTC.

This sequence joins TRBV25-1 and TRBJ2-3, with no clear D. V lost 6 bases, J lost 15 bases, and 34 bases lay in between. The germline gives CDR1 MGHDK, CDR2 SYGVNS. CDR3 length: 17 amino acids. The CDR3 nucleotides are TGTGCCAGCAGGGCCGTTCCCCCCGGAGCCTCGACTGGGGTATTATATTTT. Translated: CASRAVPPGASTGVLYF.

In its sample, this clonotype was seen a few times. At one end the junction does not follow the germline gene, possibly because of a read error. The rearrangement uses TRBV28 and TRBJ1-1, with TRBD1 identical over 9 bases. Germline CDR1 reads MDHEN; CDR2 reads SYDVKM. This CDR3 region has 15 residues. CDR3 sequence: CASGLPGTGSTEAFF. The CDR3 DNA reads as TGTGCCAGCGGTTTACCAGGGACAGGGAGCACTGAAGCTTTCTTT.

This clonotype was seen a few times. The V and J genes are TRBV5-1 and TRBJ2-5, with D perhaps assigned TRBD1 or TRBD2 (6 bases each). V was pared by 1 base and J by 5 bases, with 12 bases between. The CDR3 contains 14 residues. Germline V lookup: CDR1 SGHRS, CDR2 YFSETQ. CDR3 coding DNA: TGCGCCAGCAGCTTGCCGGGGGCGCCGGAGACCCAGTACTTC. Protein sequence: CASSLPGAPETQYF.

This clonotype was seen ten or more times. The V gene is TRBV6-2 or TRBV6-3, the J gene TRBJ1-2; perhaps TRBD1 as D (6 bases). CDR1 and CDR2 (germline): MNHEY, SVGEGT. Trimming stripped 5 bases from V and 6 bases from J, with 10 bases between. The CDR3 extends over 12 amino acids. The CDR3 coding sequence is TGTGCCAGCAGTCCACAGGGAGATGGCTACACCTTC. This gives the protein CASSPQGDGYTF.

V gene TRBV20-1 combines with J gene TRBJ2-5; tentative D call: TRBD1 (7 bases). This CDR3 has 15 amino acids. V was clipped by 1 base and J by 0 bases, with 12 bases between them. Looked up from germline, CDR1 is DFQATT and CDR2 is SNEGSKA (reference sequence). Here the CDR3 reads CSARAPGGNQETQYF. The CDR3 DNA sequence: TGCAGTGCTAGAGCCCCAGGGGGGAACCAAGAGACCCAGTACTTC.

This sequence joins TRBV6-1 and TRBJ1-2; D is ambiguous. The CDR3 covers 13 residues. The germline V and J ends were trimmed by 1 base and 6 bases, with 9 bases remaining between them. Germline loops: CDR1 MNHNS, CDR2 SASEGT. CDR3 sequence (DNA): TGTGCCAGCAGTGAAGTTGGAGAAAATGGCTACACCTTC. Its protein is CASSEVGENGYTF.

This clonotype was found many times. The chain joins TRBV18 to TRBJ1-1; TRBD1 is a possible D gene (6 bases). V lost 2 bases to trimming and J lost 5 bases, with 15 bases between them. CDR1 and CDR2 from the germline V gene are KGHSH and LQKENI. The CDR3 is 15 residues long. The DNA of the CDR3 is TGTGCCAGCTCACCAGTTCAGGGGATTCTTACTGAAGCTTTCTTT. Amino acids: CASSPVQGILTEAFF.